This TCR beta chain derives from a study of blood T cell repertoires in COVID-19. Measured with immunoSEQ multiplex PCR; TCRdb has only the in-frame clones, and not every one. The sample holds some 90,000 clones, roughly 82% seen once. Germline V gene sequence: CDR1 MNHNS, CDR2 SASEGT. V dropped 1 base and J dropped 2 bases, with 9 bases sitting between them. The CDR3 is made up of 14 amino acids. The receptor's source is a human donor in a cohort sampled during active COVID-19. The sequencing sample was made of peripheral blood. This chain connects TRBV6-1 to TRBJ2-7; the D gene is possibly TRBD1 (5 bases). The CDR3 region is CASSEVWGPYEQYF. CDR3 sequence (DNA): TGTGCCAGCAGTGAAGTTTGGGGCCCCTACGAGCAGTACTTC.